The rows below give T cell receptor beta chains drawn from one sample of a study of blood T cell repertoires in COVID-19. Assay: immunoSEQ multiplex PCR; the TCRdb copy retains only in-frame clones and omits some. The table lists 300,000 to 400,000 clones, around 90% of them singletons. Sequencing was performed on peripheral blood. The receptor source for this set is a man aged 25 to 45 with COVID-19, enrolled during active disease. Both conserved end residues are part of each CDR3. D genes are given only for firm matches. Expanded clones are given a class, and other clones once, few, many or no size at all.

V: TRBV5-1; length: 15; D: TRBD2; J: TRBJ2-3; size: -; DNA: TGCGCCAGCAGCTTGGAGCGGGGGGGCACAGATACGCAGTATTTT; CDR3: CASSLERGGTDTQYF
V: TRBV25-1; length: 16; D: TRBD1; J: TRBJ1-2; size: -; DNA: TGTGCCAGCAGTCCGTCGGGACAGGGAGTACGGTATGGCTACACCTTC; CDR3: CASSPSGQGVRYGYTF
V: TRBV5-1; length: 15; D: -; J: TRBJ2-3; size: -; DNA: TGCGCCAGCAGCGCGGGGCCAGTGAGTATAGATACGCAGTATTTT; CDR3: CASSAGPVSIDTQYF
V: TRBV7-9; length: 15; D: -; J: TRBJ2-6; size: -; DNA: TGTGCCAGCAGCTTTTCCAGGGCTGGGGCCAACGTCCTGACTTTC; CDR3: CASSFSRAGANVLTF
V: TRBV29-1; length: 13; D: -; J: TRBJ1-2; size: -; DNA: TGCAGCGTTGATTTCGGGGATAACTATGGCTACACCTTC; CDR3: CSVDFGDNYGYTF
V: TRBV28; length: 15; D: -; J: TRBJ1-3; size: -; DNA: TGTGCCAGCAGCCCCTCCCGCGCCTCTGGAAACACCATATATTTT; CDR3: CASSPSRASGNTIYF
V: TRBV6-5; length: 15; D: -; J: TRBJ2-1; size: once; DNA: TGTGCCAGCAGCTCCCTTCAGGGCTTCTACAATGAGCAGTTCTTC; CDR3: CASSSLQGFYNEQFF
V: TRBV7-9; length: 18; D: TRBD1; J: TRBJ1-6; size: -; DNA: TGTGCCAGCAGCTTAGCGCTAAGGGACAGTTCGTATAATTCACCCCTCCACTTT; CDR3: CASSLALRDSSYNSPLHF
V: TRBV2; length: 14; D: TRBD1; J: TRBJ1-2; size: few; DNA: TGTGCCAGCAGCCCGGGACAGGGAGGCTATGGCTACACCTTC; CDR3: CASSPGQGGYGYTF
V: TRBV9; length: 14; D: -; J: TRBJ2-1; size: -; DNA: TGTGCCAGCAGCCTCAATAGACAGGTCAATGAGCAGTTCTTC; CDR3: CASSLNRQVNEQFF
V: TRBV4-3; length: 14; D: TRBD1; J: TRBJ1-1; size: -; DNA: TGCGCCAGCAGCCAAGTTCCCGGGACAGCAAGGGCTTTCTTT; CDR3: CASSQVPGTARAFF
V: TRBV28; length: 18; D: TRBD1; J: TRBJ2-2; size: -; DNA: TGTGCCAGCAGTTTACCCCCTGGGACAGGGATGAACACCGGGGAGCTGTTTTTT; CDR3: CASSLPPGTGMNTGELFF
V: TRBV5-6; length: 15; D: -; J: TRBJ2-7; size: -; DNA: TGTGCCAGCAGCCCCCTCGGGGGCGGGGGTTACGAGCAGTACTTC; CDR3: CASSPLGGGGYEQYF
V: TRBV5-6; length: 17; D: -; J: TRBJ2-3; size: -; DNA: TGTGCCAGCAGCCCTCGGGCCAATTCTGGGACACAAGATACGCAGTATTTT; CDR3: CASSPRANSGTQDTQYF
V: TRBV7-9; length: 14; D: -; J: TRBJ1-3; size: -; DNA: TGTGCCAGCAGCGGACACCCCTCTGGAAACACCATATATTTT; CDR3: CASSGHPSGNTIYF
V: TRBV6-5; length: 13; D: -; J: TRBJ1-1; size: -; DNA: TGTGCCAGCAGTTACCGACCCAGGAATGAAGCTTTCTTT; CDR3: CASSYRPRNEAFF
V: TRBV5-1; length: 14; D: TRBD1; J: TRBJ1-1; size: -; DNA: TGCGCCAGCAGCCGCACAGGGGTTAACACTGAAGCTTTCTTT; CDR3: CASSRTGVNTEAFF
V: TRBV18; length: 16; D: -; J: TRBJ1-1; size: -; DNA: TGTGCCAGCTCACCATCGAAAACAGGGTTGAACACTGAAGCTTTCTTT; CDR3: CASSPSKTGLNTEAFF
V: TRBV4-2; length: 18; D: -; J: TRBJ2-2; size: -; DNA: TGTGCCAGCAGTCCCGAGATCGGGGGAGGTCAAAACACCGGGGAGCTGTTTTTT; CDR3: CASSPEIGGGQNTGELFF
V: TRBV4-2; length: 19; D: TRBD1; J: TRBJ1-4; size: few; DNA: TGTGCCAGCAGCCAAGAGCCGGGACAGGGTTGGTCTTTTAATGAAAAACTGTTTTTT; CDR3: CASSQEPGQGWSFNEKLFF
V: TRBV11-2; length: 14; D: -; J: TRBJ1-2; size: -; DNA: TGTGCCAGCAGCTCCCCTTATCTGGGCGGGGGCTACACCTTC; CDR3: CASSSPYLGGGYTF
V: TRBV19; length: 14; D: -; J: TRBJ2-1; size: -; DNA: TGTGCCAGTAGTATAGGAGAGTTGGGAGGAGAGCAGTTCTTC; CDR3: CASSIGELGGEQFF
V: TRBV6-4; length: 12; D: -; J: TRBJ1-2; size: -; DNA: TGTGCCAGCAGTGACCCGGACTATGGCTACACCTTC; CDR3: CASSDPDYGYTF
V: TRBV7-2; length: 15; D: -; J: TRBJ2-7; size: -; DNA: TGTGCCAGCAGCTTATATCCCTCAAACAATTACGAGCAGTACTTC; CDR3: CASSLYPSNNYEQYF
V: TRBV9; length: 14; D: -; J: TRBJ1-2; size: once; DNA: TGTGCCAGCAGCGTAGGGACGGAGGCGTATGGCTACACCTTC; CDR3: CASSVGTEAYGYTF
V: TRBV28; length: 13; D: -; J: TRBJ1-4; size: -; DNA: TGTGCCAGCAGATTAACCGGGGGTGAAAAACTGTTTTTT; CDR3: CASRLTGGEKLFF
V: TRBV27; length: 12; D: TRBD1; J: TRBJ1-1; size: -; DNA: TGTGCCAGCAGTGACAGGGGCACTGAAGCTTTCTTT; CDR3: CASSDRGTEAFF
V: TRBV9; length: 15; D: -; J: TRBJ1-1; size: -; DNA: TGTGCCAGCAGCCCCCGACCCCTAGGCAACACTGAAGCTTTCTTT; CDR3: CASSPRPLGNTEAFF
V: TRBV2; length: 15; D: -; J: TRBJ1-5; size: -; DNA: TGTGCCAGCAGTGGCGGGACCCGGAGAGGTCAGCCCCAGCATTTT; CDR3: CASSGGTRRGQPQHF
V: TRBV10-2; length: 17; D: -; J: TRBJ1-1; size: few; DNA: TGCGCCAGCAGAGTGGCGCAGGGCTACCTCATGAACACTGAAGCTTTCTTT; CDR3: CASRVAQGYLMNTEAFF
V: TRBV5-6; length: 17; D: TRBD2; J: TRBJ2-5; size: -; DNA: TGTGCCAGCAGCCCGGGGGGACTAGCGCCGTACCAAGAGACCCAGTACTTC; CDR3: CASSPGGLAPYQETQYF
V: TRBV27; length: 15; D: TRBD1; J: TRBJ2-7; size: -; DNA: TGTGCCAGCCGAAGGTCGGGACAGGGGTCCTACGAGCAGTACTTC; CDR3: CASRRSGQGSYEQYF
V: TRBV20-1; length: 9; D: -; J: TRBJ2-5; size: few; DNA: TGCAGTGCCGGGGAGACCCAGTACTTC; CDR3: CSAGETQYF
V: TRBV27; length: 14; D: -; J: TRBJ1-2; size: -; DNA: TGTGCCAGCAGTTTATCGCCCGGGATCTATGGCTACACCTTC; CDR3: CASSLSPGIYGYTF
V: TRBV19; length: 15; D: -; J: TRBJ2-1; size: -; DNA: TGTGCCAGTAGTAGCCGGGGGAGCTCCTACAATGAGCAGTTCTTC; CDR3: CASSSRGSSYNEQFF
V: TRBV7-7; length: 17; D: TRBD1; J: TRBJ2-5; size: -; DNA: TGTGCCAGCAGCTTAGGGCTGGCACAGGGGGGACGGGAGACCCAGTACTTC; CDR3: CASSLGLAQGGRETQYF
V: TRBV7-2; length: 16; D: -; J: TRBJ1-1; size: -; DNA: TGTGCCAGCAGCTTATGGGGGGGGAAACTGAACACTGAAGCTTTCTTT; CDR3: CASSLWGGKLNTEAFF
V: TRBV21-1; length: 13; D: -; J: TRBJ1-2; size: -; DNA: TGTGCCAGCAGCTCGATAGGCAGGTATGGCTACACCTTC; CDR3: CASSSIGRYGYTF
V: TRBV29-1; length: 11; D: -; J: TRBJ2-7; size: -; DNA: TGCAGCGTTTGGACAGTCGCGGAGCAGTACTTC; CDR3: CSVWTVAEQYF
V: TRBV5-1; length: 12; D: -; J: TRBJ2-1; size: -; DNA: TGCGCCAGCAGCTTGGACCGGGGTGAGCAGTTCTTC; CDR3: CASSLDRGEQFF
V: TRBV4-3; length: 19; D: TRBD1; J: TRBJ2-4; size: -; DNA: TGCGCCAGCAGCCAAGATCACCGAACAGGGGCCCTAGCCAAAAACATTCAGTACTTC; CDR3: CASSQDHRTGALAKNIQYF
V: TRBV19; length: 17; D: -; J: TRBJ2-5; size: -; DNA: TGTGCCAGTCGTAACACCTTTCGGGACAATCACCAAGAGACCCAGTACTTC; CDR3: CASRNTFRDNHQETQYF
V: TRBV6-4; length: 15; D: TRBD1; J: TRBJ2-1; size: -; DNA: TGTGCCAGCAGTCCAATCCCGGACAGGGCCGGTGAGCAGTTCTTC; CDR3: CASSPIPDRAGEQFF
V: TRBV6-1; length: 17; D: -; J: TRBJ1-3; size: -; DNA: TGTGCCAGCAGTGTCCGGGACACATACTTCTCTGGAAACACCATATATTTT; CDR3: CASSVRDTYFSGNTIYF